This T cell receptor (beta chain) was retrieved from a study of blood T cell repertoires in COVID-19. Germline V gene data show CDR1 as KGHSH and CDR2 as LQKENI. The CDR3 has 18 amino acids. V lost 1 base to trimming and J lost 5 bases; unmatched junction nucleotides: 9. Using immunoSEQ multiplex PCR, the repertoire was profiled, and TCRdb retains in-frame clones only, with some absent. Seen here are approximately 150,000 clones, about 92% observed once, and the top ten hold roughly a sixth. Sequences were obtained from peripheral blood. This sequence originates from a man aged 55 to 70 with active or convalescent COVID-19. V and J are TRBV18 and TRBJ1-6; 9 bases align to TRBD1. DNA of the CDR3: TGTGCCAGCTCACCACGGGACAGGGATATAGTGGATAATTCACCCCTCCACTTT. This sequence encodes CASSPRDRDIVDNSPLHF.